This TCR beta chain was captured in a study of blood T cell repertoires in COVID-19 (dated by TCRdb to 2020 to 2021). Concerning the study at large: Collaborator samples came from the United States, Italy and Spain and covered acute and convalescent phases of COVID-19. The prospective study material was composed of cDNA or gDNA derived from T cells, B-cell-depleted T cells, or PBMCs. Subjects who had been exposed to COVID-19, were actively infected with it, or had recovered from it provided the deeply sampled blood TCRbeta repertoires that made up the dataset. The repertoires were released in a freely available public database intended as a resource for research on the immune response to SARS-CoV-2. The samples were drawn from the first 160 participants of the ongoing ImmuneRACE study and from roughly 1,300 subjects provided by 6 global collaborators. Sample metadata almost always included a de-identified subject ID, COVID-19 status, age in years and sex. Where HLA class I and class II types were available, the types were taken from metadata supplied by the sample provider, not from assay-based typing. The full study reports these points: The quantity of clinical and demographic metadata differed by source and by participant and was supplied without curation.

TCRbeta CDR3 regions were amplified from genomic DNA by means of the immunoSEQ Assay, a bias-controlled multiplex PCR. The original pipeline was this. The number of nucleated cells in each sample was estimated by amplification of reference gene primers within the assay. To quantify the absolute abundance of each unique TCRbeta CDR3 rearrangement, sequence reads were collapsed and filtered. For each sample, productive Simpson clonality was calculated as the square root of Simpson's diversity index over productive rearrangements. TCRdb's version of the immuneACCESS table is confined to in-frame rearrangements and falls short of the full clone set. An unresolved V gene accounts for under half of the shortfall where checked; the remainder is of unknown origin. V and J calls plus clone size are reproduced from that table; the DNA served to infer D and trimming. In all, the sample holds some 200,000 clones, and 70% to 90% of those were seen once. 20% to 25% of the sample goes to the ten largest clones.

Collaborating institutions collected whole blood in K2EDTA tubes following their own protocols. For TCRbeta analysis, collaborators shipped samples in one of three forms: frozen whole blood, isolated PBMCs, or DNA extracted from either of those sample types. Regarding this clone: The specificity of this receptor is unknown. One base away there is no much larger clone; base qualities are not given.

The germline V and J ends show losses of 3 bases and 9 bases respectively, and no gene match explains 9 bases of the junction. Based on the germline V gene, the CDR1 and CDR2 sequences are KGHDR and SFDVKD. From cysteine to phenylalanine, the CDR3 is 16 amino acids long. Of all the DNA, just the CDR3 is kept, 48 bases in frame from base 1. The source is a man in his sixties with active or convalescent COVID-19. Sequenced sample: peripheral blood. The sequence links TRBV24-1 to TRBJ2-1; 11 bases in the middle match TRBD1. The DNA reads TGTGCCACCAGTGATGCGGACAGGGGGCGAAATGGTGAGCAGTTCTTC. Its protein reads: CATSDADRGRNGEQFF.